This TCR beta chain was identified in a study of T cells expressing NK-cell markers. About the research overall: Repertoires of TCR beta were obtained from T cells sorted as CD3+CD56+NKG2C+, CD3+CD56+NKG2C- and CD3+CD56-NKG2C+.

What made the TCR beta cDNA was 5'RACE template switching with UMIs. TCRdb re-called the 5' RACE reads and gives one entry per CDR3 protein, without DNA. The sample data list around 550,000 distinct CDR3 sequences. The CDR3 covers 16 residues. Germline CDR1 is SQVTM and CDR2 is ANQGSEA. This chain connects TRBV29-1 to TRBJ2-7; the D call of TRBD2 rests on TCRdb alone, since no DNA is present to check it. The sequence came from a man aged 18 to 35 in good health. Specimen: blood T cells: a sorted CD56 or NKG2C T cell subset, CD4+ or CD8+ T cells, or bulk PBMC T cells (not recorded which). The CDR3 loop reads CSVEDVAGESTYEQYF.